This T cell receptor beta chain derives from a study of blood T cell repertoires in COVID-19 (dated by TCRdb to between 2020 and 2021). With respect to the entire study: Samples covering the acute and convalescent phases of COVID-19 were provided by collaborators in the United States, Italy and Spain. The prospective study material was composed of cDNA or gDNA derived from T cells, B-cell-depleted T cells, or PBMCs. Deeply sampled blood TCRbeta repertoires from subjects exposed to, actively infected with, or recovered from COVID-19 were included in the dataset. The repertoires were released in a freely available public database intended as a resource for research on the immune response to SARS-CoV-2. The samples were drawn from two sources: the first 160 participants of the ongoing ImmuneRACE study, and over 1,000 subjects contributed by 6 global collaborators. Nearly every sample came with metadata listing a de-identified subject ID, COVID-19 status, age in years and sex. Where available, HLA class I and class II types were obtained from metadata supplied by the sample provider rather than from assay-based typing. Findings and caveats that apply to the study as a whole: The amount of clinical and demographic metadata varied by source and participant and was provided uncurated.

This clone was seen just once. The target of this receptor is not known. The record has no base qualities; no much larger clone is one base away. The immunoSEQ Assay, a bias-controlled multiplex PCR, was used to amplify TCRbeta CDR3 regions from genomic DNA. The published analysis was carried out like this. The number of nucleated cells in each sample was estimated from the amplification of reference gene primers within the assay. Sequence reads were collapsed and filtered to measure the absolute abundance of every unique TCRbeta CDR3 rearrangement. For each sample, productive Simpson clonality was calculated as the square root of Simpson's diversity index across productive rearrangements. This is the immuneACCESS table as TCRdb keeps it, with only in-frame sequences that have V and J called. A part of the clones is gone; compared with another copy, unresolved V genes explain less than half, and the rest is unexplained. V, J and clone size are those of that table, while D and trimming were read from the DNA. Counted in this sample were some 300,000 clones; 89% of them appeared once. Of the sample, 1.5% to 2% falls within the top ten clones.

In Seattle, one collaborating source enrolled patients while the infection was active and tracked those patients longitudinally over the course of disease. Whole blood was collected in K2EDTA tubes by collaborating institutions according to the institutions' own protocols. For TCRbeta analysis, collaborators shipped samples as frozen whole blood, isolated PBMCs, or DNA extracted from either of those sample types. Sequenced sample: peripheral blood. This sequence was found in a young woman with COVID-19, enrolled during active disease.

The DNA sequence is given as TGTGCCTGGGGCGGACTAGCGGGGTGGGATACGCAGTATTTT. This translates into CAWGGLAGWDTQYF. The chain is encoded by TRBV30 joined to TRBJ2-3; TRBD2 lines up with 12 middle nucleotides. Its CDR3 holds 14 amino acids, cysteine through phenylalanine. The DNA shown is the 42-base CDR3, in frame from base 1. According to the germline V gene (reference sequence), CDR1 reads GTSNPN and CDR2 reads SVGIG. Germline trimming: 5 bases from V, 6 bases from J; junction bases outside gene matches: 6.